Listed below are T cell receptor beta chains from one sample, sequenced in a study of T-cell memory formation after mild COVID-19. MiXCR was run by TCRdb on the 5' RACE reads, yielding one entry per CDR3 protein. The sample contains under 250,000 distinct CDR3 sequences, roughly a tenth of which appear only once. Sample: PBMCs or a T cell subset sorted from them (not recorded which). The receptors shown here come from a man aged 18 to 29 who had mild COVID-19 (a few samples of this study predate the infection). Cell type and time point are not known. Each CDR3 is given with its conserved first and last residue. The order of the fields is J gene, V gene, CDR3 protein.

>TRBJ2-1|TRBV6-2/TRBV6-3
CASSPGLASTEQFF
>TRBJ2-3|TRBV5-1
CASSWGLAATDTQYF
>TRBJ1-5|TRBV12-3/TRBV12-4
CASSLNQPQHF
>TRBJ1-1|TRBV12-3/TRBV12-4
CASSPGDGGAITEAFF
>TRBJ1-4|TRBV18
CASSRGTGGIEKLFF
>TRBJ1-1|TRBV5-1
CASSRTGQMGTEAFF
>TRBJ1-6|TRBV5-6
CASSFSPQQGHNSPLHF
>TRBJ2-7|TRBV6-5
CASTGRLAGGRYEQYF
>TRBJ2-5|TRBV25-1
CASSDLSLGRGPSETQYF
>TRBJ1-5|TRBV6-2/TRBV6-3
CASSYRQANQPQHF
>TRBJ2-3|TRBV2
CASSEQGGRTDTQYF
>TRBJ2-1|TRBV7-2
CASSPSRNEQFF
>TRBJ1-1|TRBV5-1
CASSFGPGATEAFF
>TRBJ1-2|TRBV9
CASSVEDRVPGYTF
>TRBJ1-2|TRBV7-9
CASSFPDRDLGYTF
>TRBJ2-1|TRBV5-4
CASTLEASKYNEQFF
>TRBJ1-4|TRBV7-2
CASSFGSQNEKLFF
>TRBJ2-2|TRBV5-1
CASSLGLGSGELFF
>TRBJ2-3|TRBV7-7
CASSFGTSTDTQYF